One sample yielded the 18 T cell receptor beta chains listed below, sequenced in a study of T cells after posttransplantation cyclophosphamide. TCRdb keeps only in-frame clones here, not all; method: immunoSEQ multiplex PCR. The sample offers some 31,000 clones and no singletons, the top ten holding approximately 4.3%. Sequenced sample: PBMCs. The receptors come from a woman in her twenties or thirties in good health and a related stem cell transplant donor.

This chain connects TRBV6-2 or TRBV6-3 to TRBJ2-2; a possible D gene is TRBD2 (5 bases). The CDR3 is 14 residues long. CDR1 and CDR2 from the germline V gene are MNHEY and SVGEGT. V was trimmed by 1 base and J by 7 bases, leaving 10 bases between them. CDR3: CASSYLRVNGELFF. The CDR3 nucleotides read TGTGCCAGCAGTTACTTGAGGGTAAACGGGGAGCTGTTTTTT.

This clone was found many times. The gene calls are TRBV18 and TRBJ1-6; 10 nucleotides agree with TRBD1. The CDR3 extends over 14 amino acids. Trimming cost V 6 bases and J 10 bases; bases outside gene matches: 6. Germline values: CDR1 KGHSH, CDR2 LQKENI. CDR3 sequence: CASSPGQGNSPLHF. CDR3 sequence (DNA): TGTGCCAGCTCTCCGGGACAGGGGAACTCACCCCTCCACTTT.

This clone was detected ten times or more. CDR3 in amino acids: CASSLEGALGTEAFF. CDR3 sequence (DNA): TGTGCCAGCAGCTTGGAGGGGGCCCTGGGCACTGAAGCTTTCTTT. This chain uses TRBV5-4 with TRBJ1-1; TRBD1 matches 7 bases. CDR1 SGHNT and CDR2 YYREEE come from the germline V gene (reference sequence). The CDR3 length is 15 residues. V shed 0 bases and J 4 bases; nucleotides not matched to a gene: 6.

Only a few counts were recorded for this clone. The V gene is TRBV27, the J gene TRBJ2-7; 12 bases agree with TRBD2. The CDR3 has 16 amino acids. CDR1 is MNHEY and CDR2 is SMNVEV in the germline V gene (reference sequence). With 0 bases clipped from V and 6 bases from J, the junction kept 6 bases outside the gene matches. The CDR3 loop reads CASSLSTSGGSSEQYF. CDR3 bases: TGTGCCAGCAGTTTATCGACTAGCGGGGGAAGTAGCGAGCAGTACTTC.

This clone was recorded many times. The chain is built from TRBV4-3 and TRBJ2-7, with TRBD1 identical over 8 bases. The CDR3 has 15 amino acids. V dropped 0 bases and J dropped 3; count of bases not matched to a gene: 4. Germline-derived CDR1 and CDR2 are LGHNA and YSLEER. The CDR3 nucleotides read TGCGCCAGCAGCCAAGATCACGGACAGGGCTACGAGCAGTACTTC. Translating gives CASSQDHGQGYEQYF.

The chain employs TRBV6-5 and TRBJ2-5, with 8 nucleotides matching TRBD1. This CDR3 spans 14 amino acids. V dropped 6 bases and J dropped 7; count of bases not matched to a gene: 10. Germline V CDR1 and CDR2: MNHEY, SVGAGI. The CDR3 is CASRPQGAYGTQYF. The DNA for the CDR3 is TGTGCCAGCAGACCGCAGGGGGCTTATGGGACCCAGTACTTC.

The chain carries TRBV5-6 and TRBJ1-2; D remains ambiguous. Germline loops: CDR1 SGHDT, CDR2 YYEEEE. This CDR3 has 14 residues. V gave up 0 bases and J gave up 5 bases, with 11 bases separating them. The CDR3 here is CASSLDPSTYGYTF. In DNA form, the CDR3 reads TGTGCCAGCAGCTTGGATCCGTCGACTTATGGCTACACCTTC.

Only a few counts were recorded for this clone. DNA for the CDR3: TGTGCCAGCAGCTTGCTGACCCGGGCTAACTATGGCTACACCTTC. Protein sequence: CASSLLTRANYGYTF. The chain uses TRBV5-6 and TRBJ1-2; unclear D gene. Germline V gene sequence: CDR1 SGHDT, CDR2 YYEEEE. V lost 1 base to trimming and J lost 0 bases, with 10 bases between them. The CDR3 is made up of 15 amino acids. Using reference TRBV5-6 and TRBJ1-2 for the parts outside the CDR3, the full variable domain is DAGVTQSPTHLIKTRGQQVTLRCSPKSGHDTVSWYQQALGQGPQFIFQYYEEEERQRGNFPDRFSGHQFPNYSSELNVNALLLGDSALYLCASSLLTRANYGYTFGSGTRLTVV.

This clone was counted ten times or more. The V gene is TRBV6-2 or TRBV6-3, the J gene TRBJ2-2, with a weak D call TRBD1 (6 bases). Trimming removed 6 bases from V and 3 bases from J, with 17 bases in between. The length of the CDR3 is 16 residues. Germline-derived CDR1 and CDR2 are MNHEY and SVGEGT. The CDR3 DNA reads as TGTGCCAGCAGCCAACCTCCCTGGACAGACACCGGGGAGCTGTTTTTT. Protein product: CASSQPPWTDTGELFF.

There are many counts of this clone. The chain is built from TRBV4-3 and TRBJ1-5; D is uncertain. Germline CDR1 and CDR2: LGHNA and YSLEER. This CDR3 is 16 amino acids long. V lost 0 bases to trimming and J lost 5 bases, with 14 bases between them. The CDR3 DNA is TGCGCCAGCAGCCAAGATTGGCAAGGGCCATATCAGCCCCAGCATTTT. As protein: CASSQDWQGPYQPQHF.

This clone was seen only a few times. This chain joins TRBV5-1 and TRBJ2-3; 7 bases align to TRBD2. CDR3 length: 15 amino acids. Germline values: CDR1 SGHRS, CDR2 YFSETQ. V was clipped by 4 bases and J by 4 bases; unmatched bases: 9. The CDR3 loop is CASSLGGGRPDTQYF. The CDR3 DNA sequence: TGCGCCAGCAGCCTGGGGGGGGGACGGCCAGATACGCAGTATTTT.

This clone has at least ten counts. This chain links TRBV12-3 or TRBV12-4 with TRBJ1-6, with 7 bases matching TRBD1. The CDR3 runs 16 residues. V lost 3 bases to trimming and J lost 3 bases; unmatched junction nucleotides: 5. DNA of the CDR3: TGTGCCAGCAGTTTCCCGGCAGGGGGCTATAATTCACCCCTCCACTTT. Its translation is CASSFPAGGYNSPLHF.

This clone has ten or more counts. The V and J genes are TRBV18 and TRBJ1-1; D is undetermined. The CDR3 sequence is 11 residues long. Germline V gene lookup returns CDR1 KGHSH and CDR2 LQKENI. Trimming took 2 bases from V and 6 from J, leaving 4 bases between them. CDR3 sequence: CASSPGPEAFF. CDR3 sequence (DNA): TGTGCCAGCTCACCAGGCCCTGAAGCTTTCTTT.

The rearrangement joins TRBV27 to TRBJ2-3; D may be TRBD2 (5 bases). Germline V gene data show CDR1 as MNHEY and CDR2 as SMNVEV (reference sequence). The V end lost 5 bases, the J end lost 2 bases, and 17 bases lay between the germline ends. The CDR3 runs to 16 residues. The DNA of the CDR3 is TGTGCCAGCAGTCTAGCCCGGGGTGGAGCCACAGATACGCAGTATTTT. Its protein is CASSLARGGATDTQYF.

This clone was found many times. The genes are TRBV7-2 and TRBJ2-1, with D uncertain. V gave up 5 bases and J gave up 4 bases, with 18 bases separating them. The CDR3 spans 16 residues. CDR1 and CDR2 (germline): SGHTA, FQGNSA. The CDR3 bases are TGTGCCAGCAGCCCCCCTGCTGGTCCGAGGTACAATGAGCAGTTCTTC. It codes for CASSPPAGPRYNEQFF.

This clone was detected a few times. The rearrangement joins TRBV5-6 to TRBJ2-3; 8 bases map to TRBD1. V lost 4 bases, J lost 5 bases, and 6 bases stayed unmatched. The CDR3 sequence is 14 residues long. Germline V gene data show CDR1 as SGHDT and CDR2 as YYEEEE. The CDR3 region is CASSETGAGDTQYF. In DNA form, the CDR3 reads TGTGCCAGCAGCGAGACAGGGGCGGGAGATACGCAGTATTTT.

This clone has a count of ten or more. The chain's CDR3 is CASSYSNRSSPSQEGEQFF. Written as DNA, the CDR3 is TGTGCCAGCAGTTACTCGAATAGGTCCAGTCCAAGCCAAGAGGGTGAGCAGTTCTTC. The chain joins TRBV6-7 to TRBJ2-1, with D possibly being TRBD2 (5 bases). TRBV6-7 is filed as an ORF, its function uncertain. This CDR3 contains 19 residues. Trimming left V 0 bases short and J 9 bases short, with 27 bases between.

This clone was detected ten times or more. The chain links TRBV7-9 to TRBJ1-1; D is possibly TRBD1 (6 bases). V was shortened by 5 bases and J by 11 bases, with 15 bases between the two germline ends. CDR1 is SEHNR, CDR2 FQNEAQ, per germline (reference sequence). The CDR3 extends over 12 amino acids. The CDR3 spells CASSPSLGAAFF. The CDR3 DNA reads as TGTGCCAGCAGCCCCAGCCTGGGGGCGGCTTTCTTT. The full variable domain, its missing parts supplied by reference TRBV7-9 and TRBJ1-1, is DTGVSQNPRHKITKRGQNVTFRCDPISEHNRLYWYRQTLGQGPEFLTYFQNEAQLEKSRLLSDRFSAERPKGSFSTLEIQRTEQGDSAMYLCASSPSLGAAFFGQGTRLTVV.